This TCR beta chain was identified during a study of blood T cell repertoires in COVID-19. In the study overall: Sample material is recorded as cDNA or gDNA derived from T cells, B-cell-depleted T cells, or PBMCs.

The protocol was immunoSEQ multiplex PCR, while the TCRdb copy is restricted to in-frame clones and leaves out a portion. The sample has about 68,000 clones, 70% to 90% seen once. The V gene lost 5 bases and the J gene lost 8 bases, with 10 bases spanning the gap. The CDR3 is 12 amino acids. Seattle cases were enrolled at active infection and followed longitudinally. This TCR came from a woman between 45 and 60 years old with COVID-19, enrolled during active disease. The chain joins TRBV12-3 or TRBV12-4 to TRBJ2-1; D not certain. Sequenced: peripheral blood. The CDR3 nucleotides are TGTGCCAGCAGTAGAGACATGGATGAGCAGTTCTTC. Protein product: CASSRDMDEQFF.